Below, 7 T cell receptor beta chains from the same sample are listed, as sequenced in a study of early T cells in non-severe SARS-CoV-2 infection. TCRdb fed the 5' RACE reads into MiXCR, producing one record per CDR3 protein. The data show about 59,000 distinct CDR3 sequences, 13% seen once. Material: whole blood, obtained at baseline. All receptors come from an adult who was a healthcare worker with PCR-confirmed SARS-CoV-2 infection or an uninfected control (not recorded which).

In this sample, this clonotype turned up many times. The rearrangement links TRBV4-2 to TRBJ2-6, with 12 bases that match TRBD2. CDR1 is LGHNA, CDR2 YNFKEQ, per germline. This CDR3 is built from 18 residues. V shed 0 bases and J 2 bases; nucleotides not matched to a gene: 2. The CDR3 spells CASSQELAGGPGANVLTF. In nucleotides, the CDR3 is TGTGCCAGCAGCCAAGAACTAGCGGGAGGCCCTGGGGCCAACGTCCTGACTTTC.

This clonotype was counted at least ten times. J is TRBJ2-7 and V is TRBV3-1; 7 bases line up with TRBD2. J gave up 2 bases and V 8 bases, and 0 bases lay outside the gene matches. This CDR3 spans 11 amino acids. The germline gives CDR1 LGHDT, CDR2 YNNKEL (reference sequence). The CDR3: CASRGAYEQYF. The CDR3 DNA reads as TGTGCCAGCCGGGGGGCCTACGAGCAGTACTTC.

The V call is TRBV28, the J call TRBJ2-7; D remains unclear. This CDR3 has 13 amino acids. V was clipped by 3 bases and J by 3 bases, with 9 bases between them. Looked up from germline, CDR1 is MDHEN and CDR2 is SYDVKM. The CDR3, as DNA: TGTGCCAGCAGTTTGACCCCCGACTACGAGCAGTACTTC. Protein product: CASSLTPDYEQYF. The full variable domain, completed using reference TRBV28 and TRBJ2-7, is DVKVTQSSRYLVKRTGEKVFLECVQDMDHENMFWYRQDPGLGLRLIYFSYDVKMKEKGDIPEGYSVSREKKERFSLILESASTNQTSMYLCASSLTPDYEQYFGPGTRLTVT.

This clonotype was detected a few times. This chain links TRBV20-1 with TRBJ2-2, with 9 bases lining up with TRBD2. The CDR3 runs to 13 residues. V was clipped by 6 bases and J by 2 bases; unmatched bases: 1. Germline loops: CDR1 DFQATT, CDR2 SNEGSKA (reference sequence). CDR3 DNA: TGCAGTGCAGCGGGGGGAAACACCGGGGAGCTGTTTTTT. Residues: CSAAGGNTGELFF.

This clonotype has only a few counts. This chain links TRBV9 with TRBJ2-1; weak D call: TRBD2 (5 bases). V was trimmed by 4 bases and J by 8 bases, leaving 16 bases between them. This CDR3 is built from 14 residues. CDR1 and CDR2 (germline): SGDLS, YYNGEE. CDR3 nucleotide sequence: TGTGCCAGCAGCCTGGGATTAGCGTCGGATGAGCAGTTCTTC. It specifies CASSLGLASDEQFF.

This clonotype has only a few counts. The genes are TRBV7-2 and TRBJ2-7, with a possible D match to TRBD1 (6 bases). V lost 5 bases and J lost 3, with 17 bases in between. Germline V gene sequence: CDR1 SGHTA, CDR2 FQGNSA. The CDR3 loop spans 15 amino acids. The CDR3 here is CASSTGTPNIYEQYF. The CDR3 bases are TGTGCCAGCAGCACCGGGACACCAAACATCTACGAGCAGTACTTC. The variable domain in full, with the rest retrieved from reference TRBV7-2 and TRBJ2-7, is GAGVSQSPSNKVTEKGKDVELRCDPISGHTALYWYRQSLGQGLEFLIYFQGNSAPDKSGLPSDRFSAERTGGSVSTLTIQRTQQEDSAVYLCASSTGTPNIYEQYFGPGTRLTVT.

The CDR3 region has the DNA TGTGCCAGCACCGGGGACAGCTATAATTCACCCCTCCACTTT. Its translation: CASTGDSYNSPLHF. This chain links TRBV2 with TRBJ1-6, with 7 bases identical to TRBD1. The CDR3 is made up of 14 amino acids. Germline V gives CDR1 SNHLY, CDR2 FYNNEI. J gave up 3 bases and V 7 bases, and 3 bases lay outside the gene matches.